Shown below are 28 T cell receptor beta chains from a single sample sequenced in a study of blood T cells in healthy people across ages. Next came a second PCR, run for roughly 7 to 12 cycles, which used a sample-barcoded 5' primer along with a J-beta primer mix. TCRdb re-called the 5' RACE reads through MiXCR, storing one row per CDR3 protein. The sample contains 1.2 million to 1.5 million distinct CDR3 sequences, approximately 59% of which appear only once. Material: blood. The receptors stem from a man younger than 35 in good health.

The V and J genes are TRBV20-1 and TRBJ1-5, with a weak D call TRBD1 (6 bases). Germline CDR1 is DFQATT and CDR2 is SNEGSKA (reference sequence). V lost 8 bases to trimming and J lost 3 bases, with 11 bases between them. This CDR3 is 12 amino acids long. The CDR3 spells CSPDRINQPQHF. The CDR3 DNA follows: TGCAGTCCGGACAGAATCAATCAGCCCCAGCATTTT.

This clonotype has at least ten counts. The chain joins TRBV7-2 to TRBJ2-7, with D possibly matching TRBD2 (6 bases). CDR1 is SGHTA, CDR2 FQGNSA, per germline. The CDR3 is made up of 12 amino acids. The V end lost 5 bases, the J end lost 2 bases, and 7 bases lay between the germline ends. The CDR3 DNA sequence: TGTGCCAGCAGCCCGGGGGCCTACGAGCAGTACTTC. Translated, it gives CASSPGAYEQYF.

This clonotype was counted between two and nine times. The V call is TRBV10-3, the J call TRBJ1-2; D is undetermined. Trimming cost V 8 bases and J 4 bases, with 8 bases left between them. Per the germline V gene, CDR1 is ENHRY and CDR2 is SYGVKD. The CDR3 spans 11 residues. The chain's CDR3 is CAIGGGYGYTF. CDR3 DNA sequence: TGTGCCATCGGAGGAGGCTATGGCTACACCTTC.

The chain uses TRBV19 and TRBJ1-2; 10 bases are shared with TRBD1. Germline CDR1 reads LNHDA; CDR2 reads SQIVND (reference sequence). This CDR3 region has 15 residues. Trimming took 5 bases from V and 3 from J; bases not matched to a gene: 6. The CDR3 here is CASSGPGQGYYGYTF. In nucleotides, the CDR3 is TGTGCCAGTAGTGGCCCGGGACAGGGGTACTATGGCTACACCTTC.

The CDR3 sequence is CSVAGGLYGQYF. CDR3 coding DNA: TGCAGTGTAGCGGGAGGACTCTACGGACAGTACTTC. V usage is TRBV20-1 and J usage is TRBJ2-4; 10 positions match TRBD2. The V gene's germline CDR1 is DFQATT and CDR2 SNEGSKA (reference sequence). Losses at the gene ends were 7 bases for V and 13 bases for J; bases not matched to a gene: 10. The CDR3 is 12 amino acids.

This clonotype was counted once. V gene TRBV10-3 combines with J gene TRBJ2-7, with a possible D match to TRBD1 (6 bases). The V end lost 6 bases, the J end lost 2 bases, and 14 bases lay between the germline ends. This CDR3 contains 14 residues. Germline CDR1 reads ENHRY; CDR2 reads SYGVKD. The CDR3 sequence is CAIRGTLGPYEQYF. The DNA for the CDR3 is TGTGCCATCAGGGGGACATTGGGCCCCTACGAGCAGTACTTC.

The chain carries TRBV4-1 and TRBJ2-5; D ambiguous. This CDR3 spans 14 amino acids. V was shortened by 0 bases and J by 4 bases, with 9 bases between the two germline ends. Germline CDR1 MGHRA, CDR2 YSYEKL. CDR3 region: CASSQDGWGETQYF. The CDR3 nucleotides read TGCGCCAGCAGCCAAGATGGGTGGGGAGAGACCCAGTACTTC.

V usage is TRBV28 and J usage is TRBJ2-4; 8 bases are shared with TRBD1. V gave up 6 bases and J gave up 6 bases; unmatched junction bases: 4. Per the germline V gene, CDR1 is MDHEN and CDR2 is SYDVKM. The CDR3 runs to 13 residues. Written as DNA, the CDR3 is TGTGCCAGCAGGTCAGGACAGGGAAACATTCAGTACTTC. Translation: CASRSGQGNIQYF.

The chain couples TRBV2 to TRBJ1-2; D is undetermined. V was clipped by 2 bases and J by 8 bases, with 12 bases between them. Looked up from germline, CDR1 is SNHLY and CDR2 is FYNNEI. The CDR3 contains 13 residues. The CDR3 nucleotides are TGTGCCAGCAGTGAATTATCCACCGGGGGCTACACCTTC. The encoded protein is CASSELSTGGYTF.

The V and J genes are TRBV4-3 and TRBJ1-2, with 7 bases aligning to TRBD1. After removal of 4 bases from V and 4 bases from J, the junction contained 6 bases not matched to a gene. This CDR3 has 14 amino acids. CDR1 LGHNA and CDR2 YSLEER come from the germline V gene. Written as DNA, the CDR3 is TGCGCCAGCAGCCGCACTAGACAGGGCTATGGCTACACCTTC. Amino acid sequence: CASSRTRQGYGYTF.

The chain carries TRBV6-2 or TRBV6-3 and TRBJ2-3, with TRBD2 identical over 7 bases. The CDR3 length is 19 residues. Germline V gene lookup returns CDR1 MNHEY and CDR2 SVGEGT. The V gene end was trimmed by 5 bases and the J gene end by 4 bases; junction bases not matched to a gene: 21. The CDR3 is CASSPNPIWTSGLSDTQYF. The CDR3 coding sequence is TGTGCCAGCAGTCCCAACCCTATCTGGACTAGTGGGCTCTCAGATACGCAGTATTTT.

The chain joins TRBV12-3 or TRBV12-4 to TRBJ2-1, with TRBD2 matching over 7 bases. The CDR3 loop spans 13 amino acids. Unmatched junction bases numbered 7, after V lost 1 base and J lost 13 bases. Here the CDR3 reads CASSLGDYSPQFF. CDR3 nucleotides: TGTGCCAGCAGTTTAGGGGACTATTCACCTCAGTTCTTC.

This clonotype was observed once. Mismatch with germline at one junction end may stem from a read error. The rearrangement joins TRBV6-2 or TRBV6-3 to TRBJ2-7, with a possible D match to TRBD2 (5 bases). The CDR3 is 13 amino acids. Per germline, CDR1 MNHEY and CDR2 SVGEGT. In DNA, the CDR3 is TGCGCCAGCAGGACTGCGGTCCTGGACGAGCAGTACTTC. Encoded protein: CASRTAVLDEQYF.

This clonotype was detected only a few times. V usage is TRBV4-3 and J usage is TRBJ2-7; D is unclear. Germline CDR1 reads LGHNA; CDR2 reads YSLEER. This CDR3 has 15 residues. V was cut by 1 base and J by 6 bases, with 16 bases left in between. DNA of the CDR3: TGCGCCAGCAGCCAAGTGTGGGCAGACACCGGCGAGCAGTACTTC. It specifies CASSQVWADTGEQYF.

This chain connects TRBV27 to TRBJ1-2, with D possibly being TRBD1 (5 bases). V was clipped by 5 bases and J by 4 bases, with 17 bases between them. Germline V lookup: CDR1 MNHEY, CDR2 SMNVEV (reference sequence). The CDR3 covers 15 residues. The CDR3 coding sequence is TGTGCCAGCAGTCCCGGGACCCGGCCAGTCTATGGCTACACCTTC. Amino acid sequence: CASSPGTRPVYGYTF.

The chain uses TRBV4-2 and TRBJ2-1; D is perhaps TRBD2 (5 bases). The CDR3 is 15 residues long. Germline assignment: CDR1 LGHNA and CDR2 YNFKEQ. The V gene lost 2 bases and the J gene lost 6 bases, with 14 bases spanning the gap. This CDR3 is CASSQILGPANEQFF. The CDR3 DNA reads TGTGCCAGCAGCCAAATACTAGGGCCTGCCAATGAGCAGTTCTTC.

The chain is built from TRBV9 and TRBJ2-7, with 9 bases fitting TRBD1. The tail of the sequence fits TRBJ2-5 better, so the J call may be wrong. Germline loops: CDR1 SGDLS, CDR2 YYNGEE. CDR3 length: 15 residues. The CDR3 nucleotides are TGTGCCAGCAGCACCCAACAGGGGGCTGTGGAGACCCAGTACTTC. Translating it yields CASSTQQGAVETQYF.

This clonotype was found once. The chain combines TRBV27 with TRBJ2-1, with TRBD2 matching 10 bases. There are 17 residues in the CDR3. The J segment lost 1 base and the V segment lost 5 bases, leaving 8 bases of the junction unmatched. Germline CDR1 is MNHEY and CDR2 is SMNVEV (reference sequence). DNA for the CDR3: TGTGCCAGCAGTCTAGCTTCTAGCGGGAGTTCCTACAATGAGCAGTTCTTC. Translated: CASSLASSGSSYNEQFF.

In its sample, this clonotype was seen a few times. This rearrangement joins TRBV6-5 to TRBJ2-5; D may match TRBD1 or TRBD2 (5 bases each). V lost 0 bases and J lost 2, with 10 bases in between. This CDR3 is 15 amino acids long. Germline V CDR1 and CDR2: MNHEY, SVGAGI. CDR3 DNA sequence: TGTGCCAGCAGTTACTCGATGGGACGTCAAGAGACCCAGTACTTC. Translated, it gives CASSYSMGRQETQYF.

This clonotype appeared a few times. The chain joins TRBV29-1 to TRBJ2-5, with 7 bases identical to TRBD2. V shed 6 bases, J shed 2 bases, and the junction held 9 bases outside the gene matches. The CDR3 loop spans 14 amino acids. CDR1 and CDR2 (germline): SQVTM, ANQGSEA. CDR3 sequence: CSVNGREGQETQYF. The CDR3 bases are TGCAGCGTCAATGGGAGGGAGGGGCAAGAGACCCAGTACTTC.

The V gene is TRBV4-2, the J gene TRBJ2-3; D ambiguous. Trimming left V 1 base short and J 2 bases short, with 10 bases between. The CDR3 length is 15 residues. CDR1 is LGHNA, CDR2 YNFKEQ, per germline. In nucleotides, the CDR3 is TGTGCCAGCAGCCAAGCCCGAGAAGTCACAGATACGCAGTATTTT. It is translated as CASSQAREVTDTQYF.

The chain is built from TRBV20-1 and TRBJ2-7; 10 nucleotides line up with TRBD1. V was pared by 8 bases and J by 0 bases, with 10 bases of the junction left unmatched. The CDR3 loop spans 15 amino acids. Germline CDR1 and CDR2: DFQATT and SNEGSKA (reference sequence). In nucleotides, the CDR3 is TGCAGTACTACCAAAGGGACAGGGGCCTCCTACGAGCAGTACTTC. Encoded protein: CSTTKGTGASYEQYF.

The V and J genes are TRBV12-3 or TRBV12-4 and TRBJ1-2; no clear D gene. V lost 0 bases and J lost 4, with 9 bases in between. The CDR3 runs 14 residues. This CDR3 is CASSLAEQIYGYTF. DNA for the CDR3: TGTGCCAGCAGTTTAGCGGAACAGATCTATGGCTACACCTTC.

About this clonotype: The junction departs from germline at one end; a sequencing error may be responsible. This chain connects TRBV10-3 to TRBJ2-5, with D possibly being TRBD1 or TRBD2 (5 bases each). Germline V gene data show CDR1 as ENHRY and CDR2 as SYGVKD. There are 17 residues in the CDR3. CDR3 in amino acids: CAVSGSLDRSYQETQYF. The CDR3 DNA reads as TGTGCCGTCAGTGGGAGCCTCGACAGATCGTACCAAGAGACCCAGTACTTC.

This sequence joins TRBV7-9 and TRBJ1-2; 8 nucleotides line up with TRBD1. V was clipped by 5 bases and J by 6 bases; unmatched bases: 11. The germline CDR1 and CDR2 sequences are SEHNR and FQNEAQ (reference sequence). The CDR3 totals 15 residues. Here the CDR3 reads CASSADRGALDGYTF. DNA for the CDR3: TGTGCCAGCAGCGCAGACAGGGGCGCCCTTGATGGCTACACCTTC.

The chain has TRBV5-1 and TRBJ1-1; D gene uncertain. The ends were cut back, 0 bases at V and 4 bases at J, with 19 bases in the middle. The CDR3 has 17 amino acids. Germline CDR1 SGHRS, CDR2 YFSETQ. The CDR3: CASSLELLPVPITEAFF. The CDR3 DNA reads TGCGCCAGCAGCTTGGAATTGTTACCCGTCCCCATCACTGAAGCTTTCTTT. Full variable domain (outside the CDR3, taken from reference TRBV5-1 and TRBJ1-1): KAGVTQTPRYLIKTRGQQVTLSCSPISGHRSVSWYQQTPGQGLQFLFEYFSETQRNKGNFPGRFSGRQFSNSRSEMNVSTLELGDSALYLCASSLELLPVPITEAFFGQGTRLTVV.

This clonotype came up once. V and J are TRBV20-1 and TRBJ2-6, with D perhaps TRBD1 (6 bases). This CDR3 has 14 amino acids. Germline V CDR1 and CDR2: DFQATT, SNEGSKA (reference sequence). The germline V and J ends were trimmed by 2 bases and 2 bases, with 7 bases remaining between them. In nucleotides, the CDR3 is TGCAGTGCTAGACACAGGGCTGGGGCCAACGTCCTGACTTTC. Its protein is CSARHRAGANVLTF.

This clonotype was found a few times. This chain joins TRBV7-9 and TRBJ2-3, with a possible D match to TRBD2 (6 bases). Germline V gene lookup returns CDR1 SEHNR and CDR2 FQNEAQ (reference sequence). CDR3 length equals 18 residues. V lost 5 bases, J lost 4 bases, and 25 bases lay in between. CDR3 amino acids: CASSPHPLGRESADTQYF. The CDR3 DNA reads TGTGCCAGCAGCCCCCACCCCTTAGGCCGGGAGAGTGCAGATACGCAGTATTTT.